Here is one TCR beta chain with its context. What it recognizes is unknown. From the 5' RACE reads, TCRdb called clonotypes with MiXCR, one entry per CDR3 protein. The sample gives 1.5 million to 2 million distinct CDR3 sequences, around a third of which show up once; 0.25% to 0.3% is in the top ten. Germline assignment: CDR1 SQVTM and CDR2 ANQGSEA. Deletions cut 6 bases from V and 0 bases from J, with 21 bases between. The CDR3 sequence is 16 residues long. Among all donors, each was a healthy Caucasian. The record originates from a study of identical twins. Study results and limitations: Zero-insertion results could be subject to partial confounding by invariant MAIT and iNKT cells.

This sequence joins TRBV29-1 and TRBJ2-7; D is perhaps TRBD2 (5 bases). This TCR derives from a newborn girl in good health. Sequenced: cord blood. CDR3 residues: CSVQNTTGLFSYEQYF. In DNA form, the CDR3 reads TGCAGCGTCCAAAACACTACCGGACTGTTCTCCTACGAGCAGTACTTC.